This T cell receptor (beta chain) was captured in a study of blood T cells in healthy people across ages. This clonotype was seen repeatedly, ten times or more. PCR was performed a second time for roughly 6 to 12 cycles using a sample-barcoded 5' primer and a J-beta primer mix. One entry per CDR3 protein, called by TCRdb with MiXCR from the 5' RACE reads. Among more than 800,000 distinct CDR3 sequences listed, 29% were seen once. Between the trimmed V and J ends, which lost 0 bases and 11 bases, there was a span of 19 bases. CDR1 is GTSNPN and CDR2 is SVGIG in the germline V gene (reference sequence). This CDR3 has 14 residues.

The chain recombines TRBV30 with TRBJ2-5; D may be TRBD1 or TRBD2 (5 bases each). The sequenced material came from blood. This TCR was recovered from a woman of 80 years or more in good health. The CDR3: CAWSVKGRAWEQYF. The CDR3 DNA follows: TGTGCCTGGAGTGTAAAGGGCAGGGCCTGGGAGCAGTACTTC.